This TCR beta chain stems from a study of blood T cell repertoires in COVID-19. Study background: COVID-19 samples collected from the United States, Italy and Spain covered acute and convalescent phases. T cells, B-cell-depleted T cells, or PBMCs supplied cDNA or gDNA.

In the original analysis: From reference gene primer amplification, estimates of nucleated cell counts were derived. Clones were sequenced by immunoSEQ multiplex PCR, and TCRdb holds only the in-frame ones, with some missing. V, J and clone size reflect that table, while D and trimming were determined from the DNA. This table has approximately 170,000 clones, 70% to 90% appearing once. The CDR3 is 12 residues long. Germline values: CDR1 SGHTA, CDR2 FQGNSA. V was pared by 6 bases and J by 4 bases, with 7 bases between. This sequence originates from a man aged 50 or older who had recovered from COVID-19. The chain combines TRBV7-2 with TRBJ1-3, with D unresolved. The sequencing input was peripheral blood. The CDR3 nucleotides read TGTGCCAGCAGACAAGTCGGAAACACCATATATTTT. Protein sequence: CASRQVGNTIYF.